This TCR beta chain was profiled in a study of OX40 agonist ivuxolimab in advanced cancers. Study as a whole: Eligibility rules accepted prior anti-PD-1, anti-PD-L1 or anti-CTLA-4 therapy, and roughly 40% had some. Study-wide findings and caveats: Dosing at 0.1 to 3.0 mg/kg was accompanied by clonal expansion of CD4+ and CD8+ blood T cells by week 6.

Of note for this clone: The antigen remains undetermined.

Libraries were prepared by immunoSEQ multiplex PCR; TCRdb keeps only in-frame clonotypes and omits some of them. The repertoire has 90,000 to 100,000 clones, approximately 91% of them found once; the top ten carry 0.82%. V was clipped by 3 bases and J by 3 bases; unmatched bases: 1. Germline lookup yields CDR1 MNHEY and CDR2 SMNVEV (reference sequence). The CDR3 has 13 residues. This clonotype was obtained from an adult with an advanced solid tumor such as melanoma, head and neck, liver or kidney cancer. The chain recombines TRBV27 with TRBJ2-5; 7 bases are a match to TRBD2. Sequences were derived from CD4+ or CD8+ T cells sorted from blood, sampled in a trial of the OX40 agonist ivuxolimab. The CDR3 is CASSFSGKETQYF. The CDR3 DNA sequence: TGTGCCAGCAGTTTCAGCGGGAAAGAGACCCAGTACTTC.